Each of the 13 T cell receptor beta chains below was sequenced from the same sample in a study of T cell responses to AZD1222 COVID-19 vaccine. Profiled with immunoSEQ multiplex PCR; TCRdb holds only in-frame clones, not every one. The data contain around 130,000 clones, over 85% of them seen just once; the ten biggest clones take up around 3.1%. The source was peripheral blood, collected on day 0 of AZD1222 vaccination. The receptor source for this set is an adult in good health.

The DNA of the CDR3 is TGTGCAAGTCGCTTCGAGCCCCAGCATTTT. Translated: CASRFEPQHF. V and J are TRBV12-2 and TRBJ1-5. TRBV12-2 is a pseudogene locus. The CDR3 extends over 10 amino acids.

This clone was seen once. This chain connects TRBV28 to TRBJ2-3; D assignment may be TRBD1 or TRBD2 (6 bases each). This CDR3 is built from 15 residues. Germline CDR1 reads MDHEN; CDR2 reads SYDVKM. With 5 bases removed from V and 4 bases from J, the gap between germline ends came to 16 bases. CDR3 bases: TGTGCCAGCAGTCCCGGGGGCCAGGGCGCAGATACGCAGTATTTT. Amino acids: CASSPGGQGADTQYF.

This clone was seen a single time. This rearrangement joins TRBV7-8 to TRBJ2-1, with D possibly matching TRBD1 (5 bases). Germline CDR1 SGHVS, CDR2 FQNEAQ. Trimming cost V 3 bases and J 5 bases, with 11 bases left between them. The CDR3 loop spans 14 amino acids. The CDR3 sequence is CASSFQGPHNEQFF. CDR3 nucleotide sequence: TGTGCCAGCAGCTTCCAGGGTCCCCACAATGAGCAGTTCTTC.

This chain uses TRBV7-3 with TRBJ2-1, with D perhaps given as TRBD1 or TRBD2 (5 bases each). Trimming took 3 bases from V and 5 from J, leaving 11 bases between them. The germline V gene encodes CDR1 SGHTA and CDR2 FQGTGA. The CDR3 runs to 14 residues. In nucleotides, the CDR3 is TGTGCCAGCAGCTTCGGGGACGGAAACAATGAGCAGTTCTTC. Its protein is CASSFGDGNNEQFF.

This chain's CDR3 is CASRTPHRVQETQYF. The CDR3 bases are TGCGCCAGCAGAACCCCCCACAGGGTCCAAGAGACCCAGTACTTC. The V and J genes are TRBV5-1 and TRBJ2-5, with D perhaps matching TRBD1 (6 bases). Looked up from germline, CDR1 is SGHRS and CDR2 is YFSETQ. The CDR3 runs 15 residues. Trimming pared 5 bases from V and 1 base from J, leaving 15 bases between.

The chain employs TRBV10-3 and TRBJ2-1, with 7 bases lining up with TRBD2. Germline V gene data show CDR1 as ENHRY and CDR2 as SYGVKD. The length of the CDR3 is 14 residues. The V gene end was trimmed by 6 bases and the J gene end by 14 bases; junction bases not matched to a gene: 16. CDR3 residues: CAIRDSGSPGVEFF. The CDR3 DNA is TGTGCCATCAGGGATAGCGGGTCCCCTGGGGTGGAGTTCTTC.

The chain has TRBV19 and TRBJ1-2; TRBD1 matches 7 bases. With 6 bases clipped from V and 9 bases from J, the junction kept 7 bases outside the gene matches. There are 12 residues in the CDR3. Germline CDR1 LNHDA, CDR2 SQIVND (reference sequence). CDR3 protein: CASRAGTESYTF. CDR3 in DNA: TGTGCCAGTAGGGCCGGGACAGAGAGCTACACCTTC. Full variable domain (rest looked up from reference TRBV19 and TRBJ1-2): DGGITQSPKYLFRKEGQNVTLSCEQNLNHDAMYWYRQDPGQGLRLIYYSQIVNDFQKGDIAEGYSVSREKKESFPLTVTSAQKNPTAFYLCASRAGTESYTFGSGTRLTVV.

V and J are TRBV18 and TRBJ1-2; tentatively, D is TRBD1 (5 bases). The CDR3 loop spans 14 amino acids. With 5 bases removed from V and 6 bases from J, the gap between germline ends came to 16 bases. CDR1 and CDR2 (germline): KGHSH, LQKENI. CDR3 sequence reads: CASSTGGVRHGYTF. Here the CDR3 DNA reads TGTGCCAGCTCAACCGGGGGGGTACGGCATGGCTACACCTTC.

The rearrangement uses TRBV2 and TRBJ1-3; D is ambiguous. This CDR3 has 14 residues. CDR1 is SNHLY and CDR2 is FYNNEI in the germline V gene. V was cut by 3 bases and J by 3 bases, with 9 bases left in between. The CDR3 loop is CASSDVDFGNTIYF. CDR3 DNA: TGTGCCAGCAGTGACGTAGACTTTGGAAACACCATATATTTT.

The genes are TRBV10-1 and TRBJ2-4; TRBD1 agrees at 9 bases. Per the germline V gene, CDR1 is WNHNN and CDR2 is SYGVQD (reference sequence). This CDR3 has 16 amino acids. The V and J ends lost 5 bases and 2 bases, in that order; junction bases with no gene match: 7. The CDR3 sequence is CASSPGQGWSKNIQYF. The CDR3 region has the DNA TGCGCCAGCAGTCCGGGACAGGGATGGTCCAAAAACATTCAGTACTTC.

This chain joins TRBV6-5 and TRBJ2-3, with D perhaps TRBD1 (5 bases). V was pared by 4 bases and J by 2 bases, with 13 bases between. There are 15 residues in the CDR3. Germline values: CDR1 MNHEY, CDR2 SVGAGI. The CDR3 sequence is CASSSLTGHTDTQYF. The CDR3 coding sequence is TGTGCCAGCAGTTCTTTAACAGGCCACACAGATACGCAGTATTTT.

The chain links TRBV10-2 to TRBJ1-1; tentatively, D is TRBD1 (6 bases). Deletions cut 2 bases from V and 3 bases from J, with 10 bases between. The length of the CDR3 is 14 residues. Germline assignment: CDR1 WSHSY and CDR2 SAAADI. The CDR3 region is CASSETGHDTEAFF. CDR3 in DNA: TGCGCCAGCAGTGAGACGGGACACGACACTGAAGCTTTCTTT.

The rearrangement joins TRBV6-1 to TRBJ2-3, with D uncertain. Germline-derived CDR1 and CDR2 are MNHNS and SASEGT. This CDR3 has 15 residues. V lost 3 bases and J lost 3, with 13 bases in between. CDR3 DNA sequence: TGTGCCAGCAGTGACCTAACACCAGGAACAGATACGCAGTATTTT. Translating it yields CASSDLTPGTDTQYF.